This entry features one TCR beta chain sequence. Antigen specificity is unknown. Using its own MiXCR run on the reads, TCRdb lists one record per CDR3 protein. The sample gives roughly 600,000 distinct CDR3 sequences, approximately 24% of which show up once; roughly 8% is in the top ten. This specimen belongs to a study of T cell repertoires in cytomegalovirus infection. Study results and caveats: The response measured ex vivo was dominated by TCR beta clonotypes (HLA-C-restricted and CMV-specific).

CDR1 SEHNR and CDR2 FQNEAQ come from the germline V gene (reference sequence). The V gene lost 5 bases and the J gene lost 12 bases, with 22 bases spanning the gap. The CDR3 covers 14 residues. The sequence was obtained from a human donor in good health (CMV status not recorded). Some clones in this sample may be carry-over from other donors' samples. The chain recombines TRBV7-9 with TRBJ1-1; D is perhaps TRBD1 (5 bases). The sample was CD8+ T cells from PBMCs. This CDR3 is CASSLSRDQGRTFF. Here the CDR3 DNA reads TGTGCCAGCAGCCTTAGCAGGGATCAGGGACGAACTTTCTTT.